This TCR beta chain was recovered during a study of blood T cell repertoires in COVID-19. At the level of the study: Material from acute and convalescent COVID-19 was sourced from the United States, Italy and Spain.

Under the authors' procedure: Reference gene primers were amplified, and this amplification served to estimate nucleated cell counts. The assay was immunoSEQ multiplex PCR, and TCRdb's table has in-frame clones only and misses some. V and J calls plus clone size are reproduced from that table; the DNA served to infer D and trimming. The data contain roughly 200,000 clones, 78% of them singletons. The clonotype originates from a woman of 80 years or more with active or convalescent COVID-19. The sample was peripheral blood.

Here the CDR3 DNA reads TGCGCCAGCAGCGGGGGGACCTTGAACTACGAGCAGTACTTC. This encodes CASSGGTLNYEQYF. This chain joins TRBV5-1 and TRBJ2-7, with D possibly TRBD2 on 6 matching bases. V lost 4 bases and J 3 bases, leaving 14 bases between the germline ends. Germline assignment: CDR1 SGHRS and CDR2 YFSETQ. CDR3 length: 14 residues.